This T cell receptor beta chain was retrieved from a study of T cells in Graves' hyperthyroidism and ophthalmopathy. This clonotype was recorded a few times. The V gene lost 4 bases and the J gene lost 8 bases, with 10 bases spanning the gap. The CDR3 extends over 12 amino acids. Germline V gives CDR1 LGHNA, CDR2 YNFKEQ. Amplified regions were TCR beta CDR3 sequences from RNA transcripts. TCR CDR3 regions were first amplified by RT-PCR with HTBI primers. TCRdb reprocessed the multiplex PCR reads with MiXCR, giving one entry per CDR3 protein. The sample holds a few hundred thousand distinct CDR3 sequences, less than 15% seen once.

The sequencing input was blood. This TCR derives from a middle-aged woman with Graves' hyperthyroidism. The V gene is TRBV4-2, the J gene TRBJ2-3, with D hard to call. The CDR3 loop reads CASSPASGTQYF. CDR3 DNA: TGTGCCAGCAGCCCTGCTAGTGGTACGCAGTATTTT.